This T cell receptor (beta chain) was recorded in a study of T cell responses to AZD1222 COVID-19 vaccine. Note on this clone: Antigen unknown.

Study findings and constraints: It was only a handful of AZD1222 recipients who were seropositive at baseline. It was only after the peak T cell response that any repertoires were sampled.

The repertoire was sequenced with immunoSEQ multiplex PCR; TCRdb's copy has only in-frame clones and lacks some. The table shows 100,000 to 150,000 clones, with over 85% occurring only once. Germline V CDR1 and CDR2: LGHNA, YNFKEQ. Trimming stripped 0 bases from V and 1 base from J, with 13 bases between. The CDR3 extends over 18 amino acids. The sequence came from an adult in good health. The chain employs TRBV4-2 and TRBJ1-6; D might be TRBD1 (6 bases). This sample comprised peripheral blood, obtained on day 0 of AZD1222 vaccination. CDR3 region: CASSQEGGIGSYNSPLHF. The CDR3 DNA reads as TGTGCCAGCAGCCAAGAAGGGGGGATCGGATCCTATAATTCACCCCTCCACTTT.